The rows below give T cell receptor beta chains drawn from one sample of a study of response to subunit inactivated influenza vaccine. From the RT-PCR reads, TCRdb called clonotypes with MiXCR, one entry per CDR3 protein. The sample lists about 520,000 distinct CDR3 sequences; less than 7.5% were seen once. This specimen consisted of PBMCs from blood, obtained 23 months after vaccination. The receptors come from a man between 50 and 69 years old who received an inactivated influenza vaccine. Each CDR3 is given with its conserved first and last residue. The D gene is left open where the match is weak. Clone size appears in some rows only: once, few, many, or a class for an expanded clone.

size	V	J	D	DNA	CDR3
NA	TRBV20-1	TRBJ1-5	NA	TGCAGTGCAAGGGAGACGGACGCCATGGGGGCCCAGCATTTT	CSARETDAMGAQHF
many	TRBV28	TRBJ1-4	NA	TGTGCCAGCAGTTTATTCGGGACGGCGGTGAATGAAAAACTGTTTTTT	CASSLFGTAVNEKLFF
few	TRBV12-3/TRBV12-4	TRBJ1-1	NA	TGTGCCAGCAGTTTAGCTCTCGGGACGGTGAACACTGAAGCTTTCTTT	CASSLALGTVNTEAFF
few	TRBV27	TRBJ1-5	NA	TGTGCCAGCAGCCCGAGGACTCAGGGTCAGCCCCAGCATTTT	CASSPRTQGQPQHF
NA	TRBV20-1	TRBJ1-5	NA	TGCAGTGCTAGAAGAGGGGACTATCAGCCCCAGCATTTT	CSARRGDYQPQHF
few	TRBV20-1	TRBJ2-3	TRBD2	TGCAGTGCAAGAGGCCGGGAGGGTGTAGATACGCAGTATTTT	CSARGREGVDTQYF
NA	TRBV7-9	TRBJ2-7	NA	TGTGCCAGCAGCTTAAGTGACTTGGGAGAGCAGTACTTC	CASSLSDLGEQYF
many	TRBV28	TRBJ2-1	NA	TGTGCCAGCAGTAGGGTTTCTGACCTTTACAATGAGCAGTTCTTC	CASSRVSDLYNEQFF
few	TRBV20-1	TRBJ2-2	NA	TGCAGTGCTAGGACAGTCGGTAACACCGGGGAGCTGTTTTTT	CSARTVGNTGELFF
few	TRBV7-6	TRBJ2-1	NA	TGTGCCAGCAGCTTATACGGCCCCCCGGGTGAGCAGTTCTTC	CASSLYGPPGEQFF
many	TRBV25-1	TRBJ2-1	TRBD2	TGTGCCAGCAGTGAATTTACTCTAGCGGGAGATAATGAGCAGTTCTTC	CASSEFTLAGDNEQFF